The TCR beta chain described here comes from a study of T cell repertoires in cytomegalovirus infection. Study-wide background: Through public TCR beta signatures, both CMV infection and matching HLA type were indicated.

This clonotype was seen a handful of times. TCRdb redid the calling of the reads with MiXCR, one entry per CDR3 protein. The table records more than 350,000 distinct CDR3 sequences, under 40% of them present only once. The ends were cut back, 0 bases at V and 0 bases at J, with 11 bases in the middle. The CDR3 spans 16 residues. CDR1 and CDR2 (germline): SGHRS, YFSETQ. V is TRBV5-1 and J is TRBJ2-3; D is unresolved. The sequenced material came from PBMCs. The receptor's source is a human donor in good health (CMV status not recorded). Some clones in this sample may be carry-over from other donors' samples. CDR3 nucleotides: TGCGCCAGCAGCTTGGCCTTCCCGGATAGCACAGATACGCAGTATTTT. Translating gives CASSLAFPDSTDTQYF.